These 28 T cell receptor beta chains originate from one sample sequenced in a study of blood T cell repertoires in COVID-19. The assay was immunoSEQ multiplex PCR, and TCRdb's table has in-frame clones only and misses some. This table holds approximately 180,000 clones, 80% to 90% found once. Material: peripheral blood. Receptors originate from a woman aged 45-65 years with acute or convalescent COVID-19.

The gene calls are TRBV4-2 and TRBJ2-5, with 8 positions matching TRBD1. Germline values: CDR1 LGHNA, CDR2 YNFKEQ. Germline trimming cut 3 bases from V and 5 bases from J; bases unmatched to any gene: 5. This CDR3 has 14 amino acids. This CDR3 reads CASSQEGQVETQYF. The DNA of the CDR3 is TGTGCCAGCAGCCAGGAGGGACAGGTGGAGACCCAGTACTTC.

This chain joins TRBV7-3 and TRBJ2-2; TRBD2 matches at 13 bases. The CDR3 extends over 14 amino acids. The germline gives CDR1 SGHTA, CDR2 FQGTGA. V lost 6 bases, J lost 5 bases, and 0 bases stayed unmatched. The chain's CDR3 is CASRGLAGTGELFF. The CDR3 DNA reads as TGTGCCAGCAGGGGACTAGCGGGGACCGGGGAGCTGTTTTTT. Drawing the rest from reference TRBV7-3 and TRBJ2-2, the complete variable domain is GAGVSQTPSNKVTEKGKYVELRCDPISGHTALYWYRQSLGQGPEFLIYFQGTGAADDSGLPNDRFFAVRPEGSVSTLKIQRTERGDSAVYLCASRGLAGTGELFFGEGSRLTVL.

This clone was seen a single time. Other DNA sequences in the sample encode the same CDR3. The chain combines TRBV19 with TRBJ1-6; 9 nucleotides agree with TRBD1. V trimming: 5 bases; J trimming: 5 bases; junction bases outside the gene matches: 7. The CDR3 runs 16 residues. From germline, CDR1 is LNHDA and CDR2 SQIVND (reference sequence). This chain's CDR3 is CASSPRTGADNSPLHF. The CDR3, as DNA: TGTGCCAGTAGTCCCCGGACAGGGGCAGATAATTCACCCCTCCACTTT.

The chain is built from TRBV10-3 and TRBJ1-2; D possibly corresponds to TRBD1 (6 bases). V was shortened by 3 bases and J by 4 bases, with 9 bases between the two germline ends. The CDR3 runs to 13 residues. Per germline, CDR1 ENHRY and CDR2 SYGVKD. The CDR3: CAISEQGGYGYTF. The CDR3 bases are TGTGCCATCAGTGAACAAGGGGGCTATGGCTACACCTTC.

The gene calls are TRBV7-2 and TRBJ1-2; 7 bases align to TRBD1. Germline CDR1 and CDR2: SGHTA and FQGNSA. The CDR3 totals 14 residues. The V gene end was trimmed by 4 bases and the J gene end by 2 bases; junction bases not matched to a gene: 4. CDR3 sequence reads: CASSSIRGNYGYTF. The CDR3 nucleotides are TGTGCCAGCAGCTCGATCAGGGGGAACTATGGCTACACCTTC. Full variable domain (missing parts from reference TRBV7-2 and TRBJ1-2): GAGVSQSPSNKVTEKGKDVELRCDPISGHTALYWYRQSLGQGLEFLIYFQGNSAPDKSGLPSDRFSAERTGGSVSTLTIQRTQQEDSAVYLCASSSIRGNYGYTFGSGTRLTVV.

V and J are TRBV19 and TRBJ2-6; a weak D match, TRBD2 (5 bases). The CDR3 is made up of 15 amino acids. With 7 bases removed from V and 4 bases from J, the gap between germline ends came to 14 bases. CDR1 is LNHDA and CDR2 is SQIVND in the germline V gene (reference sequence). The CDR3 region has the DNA TGTGCCAGTACCAGGTCGGGGTACGGGGCCAACGTCCTGACTTTC. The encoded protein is CASTRSGYGANVLTF.

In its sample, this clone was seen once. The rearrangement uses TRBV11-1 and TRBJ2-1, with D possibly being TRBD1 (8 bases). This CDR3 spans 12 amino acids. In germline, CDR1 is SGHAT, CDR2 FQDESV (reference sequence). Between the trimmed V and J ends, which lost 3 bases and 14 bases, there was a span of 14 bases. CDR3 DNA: TGTGCCAGCAGCTTCCACACAGGGGGGGAGTTCTTC. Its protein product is CASSFHTGGEFF. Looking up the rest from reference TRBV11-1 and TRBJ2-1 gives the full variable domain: EAEVAQSPRYKITEKSQAVAFWCDPISGHATLYWYRQILGQGPELLVQFQDESVVDDSQLPKDRFSAERLKGVDSTLKIQPAELGDSAMYLCASSFHTGGEFFGPGTRLTVL.

CDR3 region: CASSPRDRAMNTEAFF. CDR3 DNA: TGTGCCAGCAGCCCACGGGACAGAGCGATGAACACTGAAGCTTTCTTT. V is TRBV3-1 (or the pseudogene TRBV3-2) and J is TRBJ1-1; TRBD1 aligns across 7 bases. Germline CDR1 reads LGHDT; CDR2 reads YNNKEL (reference sequence). This CDR3 has 16 residues. Losses at the gene ends were 4 bases for V and 0 bases for J; bases not matched to a gene: 8.

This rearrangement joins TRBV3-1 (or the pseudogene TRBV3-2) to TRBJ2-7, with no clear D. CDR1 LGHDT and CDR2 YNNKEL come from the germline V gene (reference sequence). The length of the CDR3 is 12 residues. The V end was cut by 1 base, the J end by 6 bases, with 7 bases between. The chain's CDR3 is CASSQVNTEQYF. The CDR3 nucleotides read TGTGCCAGCAGCCAAGTTAACACCGAGCAGTACTTC.

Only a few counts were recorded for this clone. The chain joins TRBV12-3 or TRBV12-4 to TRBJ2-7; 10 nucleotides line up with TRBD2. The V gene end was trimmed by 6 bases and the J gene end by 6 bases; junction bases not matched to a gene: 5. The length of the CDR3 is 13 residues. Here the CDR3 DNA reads TGTGCCAGCAGGAGAATAGCGGGAGGCGAGCAGTACTTC. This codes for CASRRIAGGEQYF.

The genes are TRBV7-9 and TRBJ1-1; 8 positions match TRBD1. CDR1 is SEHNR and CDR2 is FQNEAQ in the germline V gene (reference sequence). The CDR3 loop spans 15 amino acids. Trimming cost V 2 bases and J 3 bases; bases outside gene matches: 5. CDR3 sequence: CASSLSGGVDTEAFF. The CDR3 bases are TGTGCCAGCAGCTTATCAGGGGGCGTTGACACTGAAGCTTTCTTT.

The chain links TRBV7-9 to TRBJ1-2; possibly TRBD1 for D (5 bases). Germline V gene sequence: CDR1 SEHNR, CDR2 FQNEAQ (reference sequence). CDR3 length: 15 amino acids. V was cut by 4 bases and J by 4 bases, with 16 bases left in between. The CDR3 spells CASSYRQDRAYGYTF. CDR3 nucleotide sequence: TGTGCCAGCAGCTACCGACAAGACAGAGCCTATGGCTACACCTTC.

CDR3 amino acids: CASSLALRAMDEQFF. CDR3 DNA: TGTGCCAGCAGCTTAGCCCTGCGGGCAATGGATGAGCAGTTCTTC. The V and J genes are TRBV11-2 and TRBJ2-1, with D possibly being TRBD2 (5 bases). CDR1 is SGHAT and CDR2 is FQNNGV in the germline V gene. V was pared by 1 base and J by 8 bases, with 15 bases between. The CDR3 loop spans 15 amino acids.

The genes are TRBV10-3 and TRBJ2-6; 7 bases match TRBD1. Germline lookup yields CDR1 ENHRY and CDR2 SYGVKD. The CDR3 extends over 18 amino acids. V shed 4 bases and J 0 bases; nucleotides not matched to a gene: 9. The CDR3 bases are TGTGCCATCAGTGGGGGACAGACCCCAGGCTCTGGGGCCAACGTCCTGACTTTC. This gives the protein CAISGGQTPGSGANVLTF.

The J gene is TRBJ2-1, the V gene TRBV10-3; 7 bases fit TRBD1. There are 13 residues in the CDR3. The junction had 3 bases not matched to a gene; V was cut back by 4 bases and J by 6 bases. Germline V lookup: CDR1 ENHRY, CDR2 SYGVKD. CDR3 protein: CAISVGDSNEQFF. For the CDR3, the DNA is TGTGCCATCAGTGTAGGGGACAGCAATGAGCAGTTCTTC.

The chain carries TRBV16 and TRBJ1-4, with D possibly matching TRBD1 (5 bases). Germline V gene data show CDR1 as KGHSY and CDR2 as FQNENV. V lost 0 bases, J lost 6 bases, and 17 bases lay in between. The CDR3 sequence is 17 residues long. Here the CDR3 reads CASSQSVGAGGDEKLFF. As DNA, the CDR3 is TGTGCCAGCAGCCAATCGGTTGGCGCGGGGGGTGATGAAAAACTGTTTTTT.

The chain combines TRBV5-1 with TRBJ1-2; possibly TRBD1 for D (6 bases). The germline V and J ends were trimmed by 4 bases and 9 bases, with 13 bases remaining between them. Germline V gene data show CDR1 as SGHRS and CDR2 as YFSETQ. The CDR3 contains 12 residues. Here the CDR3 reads CASSRDRLSYTF. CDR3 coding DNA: TGCGCCAGCAGCCGAGACAGGCTCAGCTACACCTTC.

This CDR3 reads CACTVQGATNEKLFF. The CDR3 coding sequence is TGCGCCTGTACGGTCCAGGGCGCAACTAATGAAAAACTGTTTTTT. V and J are TRBV5-1 and TRBJ1-4, with D tentatively TRBD1 (5 bases). This CDR3 is built from 15 residues. Germline values: CDR1 SGHRS, CDR2 YFSETQ. Trimming left V 10 bases short and J 0 bases short, with 16 bases between.

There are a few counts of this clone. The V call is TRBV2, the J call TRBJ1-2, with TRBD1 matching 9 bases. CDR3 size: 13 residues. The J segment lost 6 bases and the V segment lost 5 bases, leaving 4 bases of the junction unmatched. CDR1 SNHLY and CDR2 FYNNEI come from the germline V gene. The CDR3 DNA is TGTGCCAGCAGTACGACAGGGGGGAATGGCTACACCTTC. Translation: CASSTTGGNGYTF. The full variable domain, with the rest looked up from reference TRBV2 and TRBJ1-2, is EPEVTQTPSHQVTQMGQEVILRCVPISNHLYFYWYRQILGQKVEFLVSFYNNEISEKSEIFDDQFSVERPDGSNFTLKIRSTKLEDSAMYFCASSTTGGNGYTFGSGTRLTVV.

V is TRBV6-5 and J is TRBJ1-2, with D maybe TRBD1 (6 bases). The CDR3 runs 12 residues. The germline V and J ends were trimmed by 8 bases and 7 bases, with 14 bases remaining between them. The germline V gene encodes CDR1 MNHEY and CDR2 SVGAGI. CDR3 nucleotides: TGTGCCAGCTCCCCGACAGGTCGTGGCTACACCTTC. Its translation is CASSPTGRGYTF.

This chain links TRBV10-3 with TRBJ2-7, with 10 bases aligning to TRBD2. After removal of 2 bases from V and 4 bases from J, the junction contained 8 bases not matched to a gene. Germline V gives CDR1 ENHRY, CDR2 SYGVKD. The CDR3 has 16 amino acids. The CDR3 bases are TGTGCCATCAGTGAGACCCCTAGCGGGAGTGGATACGAGCAGTACTTC. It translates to CAISETPSGSGYEQYF.

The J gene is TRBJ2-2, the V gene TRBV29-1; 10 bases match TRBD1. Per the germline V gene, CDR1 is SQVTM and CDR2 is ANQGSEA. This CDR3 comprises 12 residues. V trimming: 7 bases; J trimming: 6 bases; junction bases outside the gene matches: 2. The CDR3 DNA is TGCAGCGGAGGACAGGGGGCCGGGGAGCTGTTTTTT. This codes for CSGGQGAGELFF.

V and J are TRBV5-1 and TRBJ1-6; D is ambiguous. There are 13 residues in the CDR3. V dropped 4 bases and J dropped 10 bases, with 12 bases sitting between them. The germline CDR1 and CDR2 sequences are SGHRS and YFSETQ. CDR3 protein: CASSPLGGSPLHF. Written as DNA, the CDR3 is TGCGCCAGCAGCCCACTTGGAGGCTCACCCCTCCACTTT.

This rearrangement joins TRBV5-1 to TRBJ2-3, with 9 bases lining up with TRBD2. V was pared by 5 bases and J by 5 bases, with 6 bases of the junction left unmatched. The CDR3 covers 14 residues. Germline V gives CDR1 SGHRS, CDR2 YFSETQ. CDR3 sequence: CASRAGTSLDTQYF. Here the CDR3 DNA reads TGCGCCAGCAGGGCCGGGACTAGCTTAGATACGCAGTATTTT.

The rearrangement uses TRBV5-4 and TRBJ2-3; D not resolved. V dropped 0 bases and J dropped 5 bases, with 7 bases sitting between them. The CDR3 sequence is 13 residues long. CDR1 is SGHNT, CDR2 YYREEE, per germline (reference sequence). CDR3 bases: TGTGCCAGCAGCTTGGCCTCCGGAGATACGCAGTATTTT. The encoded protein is CASSLASGDTQYF.

This CDR3 is CATSAVGRGEQYF. The DNA for the CDR3 is TGTGCCACCAGCGCGGTGGGTAGGGGGGAGCAGTACTTC. V is TRBV15 and J is TRBJ2-7; D possibly corresponds to TRBD1 (6 bases). The CDR3 is 13 amino acids. V was cut by 5 bases and J by 7 bases, with 15 bases left in between. CDR1 is LNHNV, CDR2 YYDKDF, per germline (reference sequence).

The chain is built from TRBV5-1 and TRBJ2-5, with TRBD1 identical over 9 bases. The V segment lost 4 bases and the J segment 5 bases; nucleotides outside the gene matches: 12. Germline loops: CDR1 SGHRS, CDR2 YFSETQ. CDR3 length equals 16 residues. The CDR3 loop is CASSQTSTGGWETQYF. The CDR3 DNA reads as TGCGCCAGCAGCCAGACCTCTACAGGGGGCTGGGAGACCCAGTACTTC.

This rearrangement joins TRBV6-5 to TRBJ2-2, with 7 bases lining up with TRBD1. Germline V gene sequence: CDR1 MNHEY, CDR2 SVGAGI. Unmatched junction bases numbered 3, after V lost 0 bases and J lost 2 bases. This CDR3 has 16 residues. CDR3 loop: CASSYSGGGNTGELFF. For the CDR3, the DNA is TGTGCCAGCAGTTACTCAGGGGGCGGTAACACCGGGGAGCTGTTTTTT.